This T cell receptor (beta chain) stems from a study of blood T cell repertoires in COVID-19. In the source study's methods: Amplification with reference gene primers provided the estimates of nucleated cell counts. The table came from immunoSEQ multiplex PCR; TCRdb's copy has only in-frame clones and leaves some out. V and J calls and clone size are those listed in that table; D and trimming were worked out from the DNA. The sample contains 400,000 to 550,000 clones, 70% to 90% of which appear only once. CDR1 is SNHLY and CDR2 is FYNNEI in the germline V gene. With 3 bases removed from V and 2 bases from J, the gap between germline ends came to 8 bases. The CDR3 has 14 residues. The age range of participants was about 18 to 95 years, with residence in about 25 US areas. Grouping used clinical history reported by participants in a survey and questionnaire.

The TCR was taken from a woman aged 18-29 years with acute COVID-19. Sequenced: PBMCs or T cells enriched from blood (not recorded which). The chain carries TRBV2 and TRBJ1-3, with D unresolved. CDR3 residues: CASSETGTGNTIYF. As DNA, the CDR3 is TGTGCCAGCAGTGAGACCGGGACTGGAAACACCATATATTTT.